Below are 9 T cell receptor beta chains sequenced from a single sample in a study of PD-1 blockade in classical Hodgkin lymphoma. Generated by immunoSEQ multiplex PCR, the TCRdb table keeps only in-frame clones and is missing some. The table records roughly 81,000 clones, approximately 91% of them present only once. Every patient had relapsed following autologous stem cell transplantation, and cohorts differed in brentuximab vedotin exposure. The material was peripheral blood mononuclear cells (PBMCs), obtained before the second cycle of nivolumab. The receptors come from a human donor with classical Hodgkin lymphoma.

This sequence joins TRBV5-1 and TRBJ1-6, with 7 bases lining up with TRBD1. The CDR3 totals 16 residues. With 0 bases clipped from V and 4 bases from J, the junction kept 4 bases outside the gene matches. Germline lookup yields CDR1 SGHRS and CDR2 YFSETQ. The CDR3 protein is CASSLVPGQYNSPLHF. In DNA, the CDR3 is TGCGCCAGCAGCTTGGTCCCGGGACAGTATAATTCACCCCTCCACTTT. The entire variable domain, with the rest obtained from reference TRBV5-1 and TRBJ1-6, is as follows: KAGVTQTPRYLIKTRGQQVTLSCSPISGHRSVSWYQQTPGQGLQFLFEYFSETQRNKGNFPGRFSGRQFSNSRSEMNVSTLELGDSALYLCASSLVPGQYNSPLHFGNGTRLTVT.

The V and J genes are TRBV10-3 and TRBJ2-1, with 8 bases matching TRBD2. CDR1 and CDR2 (germline): ENHRY, SYGVKD. Unmatched junction bases numbered 2, after V lost 0 bases and J lost 4 bases. This CDR3 is built from 15 residues. The CDR3 protein is CAISESSGAYNEQFF. The CDR3 bases are TGTGCCATCAGTGAGTCTAGCGGGGCTTACAATGAGCAGTTCTTC.

In regard to this clone: A junction boundary mismatches the germline segment, possibly from a read error. The chain links TRBV7-2 to TRBJ2-7; 12 nucleotides align to TRBD2. This CDR3 comprises 14 residues. CDR1 is SGHTA and CDR2 is FQGNSA in the germline V gene. Here the CDR3 reads CASSLRAGLAGINF. The CDR3 coding sequence is TGTGCCAGCAGCTTAAGGGCTGGACTAGCGGGAATAAACTTC.

CDR3 loop: CASSFQDSTDTQYF. The DNA of the CDR3 is TGTGCCAGCAGTTTCCAGGATAGCACAGATACGCAGTATTTT. The chain links TRBV27 to TRBJ2-3; D unresolved. The germline V and J ends were trimmed by 3 bases and 0 bases, with 7 bases remaining between them. Germline V gene sequence: CDR1 MNHEY, CDR2 SMNVEV (reference sequence). This CDR3 comprises 14 residues.

This chain joins TRBV4-2 and TRBJ1-2; D may be TRBD1 (5 bases). The CDR3 runs 13 residues. V was trimmed by 5 bases and J by 7 bases, leaving 14 bases between them. CDR1 is LGHNA, CDR2 YNFKEQ, per germline. CDR3 nucleotides: TGTGCCAGCAGCTCGAGACAGTTTAGTGGCTACACCTTC. It specifies CASSSRQFSGYTF.

The chain recombines TRBV11-3 with TRBJ2-1; 10 positions agree with TRBD2. Germline V CDR1 and CDR2: SGHNT, YENEEA. J lost 9 bases, V lost 5 bases, and 4 bases had no gene match. There are 13 residues in the CDR3. The CDR3 region is CASSLRTSGEQFF. The CDR3 bases are TGTGCCAGCAGCCTTCGGACTAGCGGTGAGCAGTTCTTC.

The chain employs TRBV9 and TRBJ2-1; 10 positions agree with TRBD2. The V segment lost 0 bases and the J segment 4 bases; nucleotides outside the gene matches: 1. Germline V lookup: CDR1 SGDLS, CDR2 YYNGEE. The CDR3 is 15 amino acids. CDR3 protein: CASSVALAGYNEQFF. As DNA, the CDR3 is TGTGCCAGCAGCGTAGCACTAGCGGGATACAATGAGCAGTTCTTC.

This chain uses TRBV5-1 with TRBJ1-2; the D is unclear. The germline V gene has CDR1 SGHRS and CDR2 YFSETQ. Trimming shortened V by 4 bases and J by 4 bases, and 11 bases separated the two germline ends. The CDR3 runs 13 residues. The CDR3 region is CASSPQVGYGYTF. In nucleotides, the CDR3 is TGCGCCAGCAGCCCCCAGGTCGGCTATGGCTACACCTTC.

The chain links TRBV5-5 to TRBJ2-1; D possibly matches TRBD1 or TRBD2 (5 bases each). The CDR3 has 16 amino acids. CDR1 and CDR2 (germline): SGHKS, YYEKEE (reference sequence). Trimming stripped 4 bases from V and 3 bases from J, with 17 bases between. CDR3 sequence reads: CASSPGSSGGYNEQFF. DNA of the CDR3: TGTGCCAGCAGCCCCGGGTCCTCTGGGGGCTACAATGAGCAGTTCTTC.